Each of the 24 T cell receptor beta chains below was sequenced from the same sample in a study of neurological immune-mediated disorders. Each CDR3 protein gets one entry after TCRdb re-called the 5' RACE reads with MiXCR. This sample has approximately 41,000 distinct CDR3 sequences; around 13% occur once, and the top ten carry roughly 3.6%. Material: CD4+ T cells from blood. The receptors were sampled from a woman aged 55-75 years with HTLV-1-associated myelopathy (HAM/TSP).

This clonotype was observed at least ten times. The chain combines TRBV12-3 or TRBV12-4 with TRBJ2-3, with 8 bases lining up with TRBD2. V shed 3 bases and J 4 bases; nucleotides not matched to a gene: 6. There are 15 residues in the CDR3. The CDR3 sequence is CASSLRSGGSDTQYF. For the CDR3, the DNA is TGTGCCAGCAGTTTGAGGAGCGGGGGTTCAGATACGCAGTATTTT.

This clonotype was seen ten or more times. The CDR3 DNA sequence: TGCAGTGCTACGGGAGGACAGGGGTTCGAGCAGTACTTC. This translates into CSATGGQGFEQYF. V is TRBV20-1 and J is TRBJ2-7; 9 bases fit TRBD1. This CDR3 comprises 13 residues. The trim removed 4 bases at V and 6 bases at J, leaving 7 bases unmatched. Germline CDR1 DFQATT, CDR2 SNEGSKA (reference sequence).

The table lists this clonotype with many counts. The CDR3 sequence: CASSKAGPEAGYTF. In nucleotides, the CDR3 is TGTGCCAGCAGTAAAGCGGGCCCGGAGGCTGGCTACACCTTC. The chain carries TRBV6-5 and TRBJ1-2; unclear D gene. CDR1 MNHEY and CDR2 SVGAGI come from the germline V gene. This CDR3 has 14 amino acids. V was cut by 5 bases and J by 7 bases, with 17 bases left in between.

This clonotype was seen repeatedly, ten times or more. The chain carries TRBV16 and TRBJ2-2; the match to TRBD1 covers 7 bases. V was pared by 10 bases and J by 5 bases, with 7 bases of the junction left unmatched. This CDR3 is 13 amino acids long. Germline CDR1 is KGHSY and CDR2 is FQNENV. As DNA, the CDR3 is TGTGCCACGGAAAGGGGGCGAACCGGGGAGCTGTTTTTT. Protein product: CATERGRTGELFF.

This clonotype was detected ten times or more. The V call is TRBV7-2, the J call TRBJ2-2; tentatively, D is TRBD1 or TRBD2 (6 bases each). V was clipped by 6 bases and J by 7 bases, with 18 bases between them. CDR1 and CDR2 (germline): SGHTA, FQGNSA. CDR3 size: 15 residues. The CDR3 spells CASRTVWGAGGELFF. Written as DNA, the CDR3 is TGTGCCAGCAGGACCGTGTGGGGGGCCGGCGGGGAGCTGTTTTTT.

This clonotype has ten or more counts. This chain joins TRBV7-2 and TRBJ1-2; tentatively, D is TRBD1 (6 bases). Germline lookup yields CDR1 SGHTA and CDR2 FQGNSA. The CDR3 has 14 residues. Trimming stripped 0 bases from V and 7 bases from J, with 12 bases between. This chain's CDR3 is CASSLAGGSIGYTF. The DNA for the CDR3 is TGTGCCAGCAGCTTAGCAGGGGGATCCATTGGCTACACCTTC.

Points on this clonotype: One base away lies a much larger clone, so this may be a sequencing read error. The chain carries TRBV4-1 and TRBJ2-1, with 7 bases lining up with TRBD2. There are 18 residues in the CDR3. V was pared by 4 bases and J by 2 bases, with 14 bases of the junction left unmatched. Looked up from germline, CDR1 is MGHRA and CDR2 is YSYEKL. CDR3 coding DNA: TGCGCCAGCAGCCGTACCTACGGGGGGTACCCACCCTACAATGAGCAGTTCTTC. It specifies CASSRTYGGYPPYNEQFF.

The chain links TRBV14 to TRBJ1-1; D gene ambiguous. CDR3 length equals 15 residues. V shed 3 bases and J shed 1 base, with 12 bases lying between them. Germline V CDR1 and CDR2: SGHDN, FVKESK. The CDR3: CASSHQRAGNTEAFF. The CDR3 DNA follows: TGTGCCAGCAGCCACCAAAGGGCAGGGAACACTGAAGCTTTCTTT.

This clonotype was detected ten times or more. The chain combines TRBV7-9 with TRBJ1-1; D call uncertain. Germline assignment: CDR1 SEHNR and CDR2 FQNEAQ (reference sequence). Trimming took off 1 base at V and 10 bases at J, with 10 bases between the two ends. The CDR3 sequence is 12 residues long. CDR3: CASSLETSRAFF. CDR3 sequence (DNA): TGTGCCAGCAGCTTAGAAACATCTAGAGCTTTCTTT.

The table lists this clonotype with many counts. The chain employs TRBV7-9 and TRBJ1-1; D ambiguous. Germline V gene sequence: CDR1 SEHNR, CDR2 FQNEAQ (reference sequence). Trimming removed 5 bases from V and 0 bases from J, with 19 bases in between. This CDR3 has 17 residues. The CDR3 protein is CASSAQFSGRVNTEAFF. For the CDR3, the DNA is TGTGCCAGCAGCGCCCAGTTTTCTGGGAGGGTGAACACTGAAGCTTTCTTT.

The rearrangement links TRBV30 to TRBJ1-1; D unresolved. V lost 2 bases and J lost 10, with 17 bases in between. Per germline, CDR1 GTSNPN and CDR2 SVGIG (reference sequence). This CDR3 spans 13 amino acids. The CDR3 DNA is TGTGCCTGGAGTAAACCGGAGTCGTTCGGAGCTTTCTTT. Translation gives CAWSKPESFGAFF.

This clonotype was recorded at least ten times. The chain is built from TRBV4-2 and TRBJ1-3; the D gene is possibly TRBD1 (6 bases). The CDR3 consists of 16 residues. With 5 bases removed from V and 2 bases from J, the gap between germline ends came to 16 bases. CDR1 and CDR2 (germline): LGHNA, YNFKEQ. The CDR3 coding sequence is TGTGCCAGCAGCGTTCGACAGGCAGGGGCTGGAAACACCATATATTTT. Protein: CASSVRQAGAGNTIYF.

This clonotype showed up many times. The J gene is TRBJ1-5, the V gene TRBV10-3; 9 bases are a match to TRBD1. The CDR3 has 15 amino acids. The V and J ends lost 6 bases and 6 bases, in that order; junction bases with no gene match: 9. Germline assignment: CDR1 ENHRY and CDR2 SYGVKD. The CDR3 region is CAISGLDRGGQPQHF. The CDR3 bases are TGTGCCATCAGCGGCCTGGACAGGGGCGGTCAGCCCCAGCATTTT.

This clonotype was counted ten times or more. The chain couples TRBV6-5 to TRBJ2-2, with 8 bases aligning to TRBD1. Losses at the gene ends were 7 bases for V and 4 bases for J; bases not matched to a gene: 5. Looked up from germline, CDR1 is MNHEY and CDR2 is SVGAGI. This CDR3 contains 14 residues. CDR3 region: CASTRTGRTGELFF. CDR3 nucleotides: TGTGCCAGCACCAGGACAGGGCGCACCGGGGAGCTGTTTTTT.

The chain employs TRBV29-1 and TRBJ1-1; possibly TRBD1 for D (6 bases). CDR3 length: 13 residues. V lost 3 bases and J lost 3, with 11 bases in between. Germline V CDR1 and CDR2: SQVTM, ANQGSEA. The CDR3 sequence is CSVDGTYDTEAFF. CDR3 DNA sequence: TGCAGCGTTGATGGGACATATGACACTGAAGCTTTCTTT.

This clonotype was counted at least ten times. J is TRBJ1-2 and V is TRBV6-5, with 7 bases aligning to TRBD1. V gave up 8 bases and J gave up 5 bases; unmatched junction bases: 8. Per germline, CDR1 MNHEY and CDR2 SVGAGI. The CDR3 sequence is 13 residues long. This CDR3 is CASGQQGIYGYTF. Written as DNA, the CDR3 is TGTGCCAGCGGACAACAGGGGATTTATGGCTACACCTTC.

This clonotype was found many times. The chain uses TRBV7-8 and TRBJ2-3, with TRBD1 identical over 7 bases. V lost 4 bases, J lost 2 bases, and 6 bases stayed unmatched. Germline lookup yields CDR1 SGHVS and CDR2 FQNEAQ. There are 15 residues in the CDR3. The CDR3 region has the DNA TGTGCCAGCAGCTCCCGGGACAGCTCCACAGATACGCAGTATTTT. Protein sequence: CASSSRDSSTDTQYF.

This clonotype was detected ten times or more. This chain uses TRBV7-2 with TRBJ1-4; a weak D match, TRBD1 (6 bases). This CDR3 is built from 15 residues. V lost 0 bases and J lost 7, with 12 bases in between. The germline gives CDR1 SGHTA, CDR2 FQGNSA. The CDR3 is CASSLASGVGEKLFF. CDR3 nucleotide sequence: TGTGCCAGCAGCTTAGCCTCAGGGGTTGGTGAAAAACTGTTTTTT.

This chain connects TRBV10-3 to TRBJ2-6; no clear D gene. CDR3 length: 15 amino acids. V dropped 3 bases and J dropped 2 bases, with 8 bases sitting between them. CDR1 ENHRY and CDR2 SYGVKD come from the germline V gene. The CDR3 sequence: CAISDSRAGANVLTF. The CDR3 DNA follows: TGTGCCATCAGTGATTCGAGAGCTGGGGCCAACGTCCTGACTTTC.

This chain connects TRBV12-3 or TRBV12-4 to TRBJ1-1, with D perhaps TRBD1 (6 bases). The V end was cut by 5 bases, the J end by 2 bases, with 12 bases between. CDR3 length equals 14 residues. CDR3 in amino acids: CASSIGGTNTEAFF. CDR3 in DNA: TGTGCCAGCAGTATAGGGGGGACCAACACTGAAGCTTTCTTT.

This clonotype was picked up one time. This sequence joins TRBV5-5 and TRBJ2-5, with no clear D. The CDR3 is 12 amino acids. Germline loops: CDR1 SGHKS, CDR2 YYEKEE (reference sequence). The ends were cut back, 1 base at V and 3 bases at J, with 4 bases in the middle. Written as DNA, the CDR3 is TGTGCCAGCAGCTTGACGAAAGAGACCCAGTACTTC. Its translation is CASSLTKETQYF.

In this sample, this clonotype turned up many times. The chain employs TRBV3-1 and TRBJ1-3; D is undetermined. V lost 2 bases to trimming and J lost 0 bases, with 14 bases between them. The CDR3 covers 17 residues. Germline CDR1 and CDR2: LGHDT and YNNKEL (reference sequence). In nucleotides, the CDR3 is TGTGCCAGCAGCCAAAATGCGGCAGGTAACTCTGGAAACACCATATATTTT. As protein: CASSQNAAGNSGNTIYF. The full variable domain, completed using reference TRBV3-1 and TRBJ1-3, is DTAVSQTPKYLVTQMGNDKSIKCEQNLGHDTMYWYKQDSKKFLKIMFSYNNKELIINETVPNRFSPKSPDKAHLNLHINSLELGDSAVYFCASSQNAAGNSGNTIYFGEGSWLTVV.

Many counts were recorded for this clonotype. This chain uses TRBV5-1 with TRBJ1-2; weak D call: TRBD1 (5 bases). Germline V gene lookup returns CDR1 SGHRS and CDR2 YFSETQ. Trimming stripped 1 base from V and 7 bases from J, with 20 bases between. This CDR3 comprises 16 residues. The chain's CDR3 is CASSLTGGAAIRGYTF. DNA of the CDR3: TGCGCCAGCAGCTTGACGGGAGGGGCAGCCATCCGTGGCTACACCTTC. The variable domain in full, with the rest retrieved from reference TRBV5-1 and TRBJ1-2, is KAGVTQTPRYLIKTRGQQVTLSCSPISGHRSVSWYQQTPGQGLQFLFEYFSETQRNKGNFPGRFSGRQFSNSRSEMNVSTLELGDSALYLCASSLTGGAAIRGYTFGSGTRLTVV.

This clonotype was seen many times. V and J are TRBV5-5 and TRBJ1-2, with TRBD1 identical over 8 bases. Germline CDR1 is SGHKS and CDR2 is YYEKEE (reference sequence). V lost 0 bases and J lost 4; bases outside the gene matches: 11. This CDR3 spans 17 amino acids. CDR3 coding DNA: TGTGCCAGCAGCTTGGGGACAGGGACAGGCGGTGGCTATGGCTACACCTTC. It is translated as CASSLGTGTGGGYGYTF.